This TCR beta chain was found in a study of cytomegalovirus exposure and HLA in healthy donors. The study's findings and limits: A later analysis showed HLA-associated TCR beta chains outstripping equally common others in clonal expansion. Some highly shared sequence variants likely arose as a pipeline artifact. Most TCRs appeared rarely, but some public TCRs recurred in many donors. TCR beta V segments were, for the most part, productive about 87% or about 30% of the time in an earlier analysis.

On this clone: Antigen specificity is unknown.

CDR3 length: 13 amino acids. Germline loops: CDR1 SGHVS, CDR2 FQNEAQ. V gave up 1 base and J gave up 5 bases, with 8 bases separating them. The PCR made use of 60 Vbeta and 13 Jbeta primers. Some clones are missing from TCRdb's copy, which holds only in-frame ones; the method was immunoSEQ multiplex PCR. Of roughly 290,000 clones listed, over 85% are singletons. Sequencing was carried out using PBMCs. The receptor was isolated from a woman between 18 and 30 years old in good health and CMV-seronegative. The chain has TRBV7-8 and TRBJ2-5, with D perhaps matching TRBD2 (5 bases). The CDR3 is CASSLGGSETQYF. CDR3 in DNA: TGTGCCAGCAGCTTAGGAGGGAGCGAGACCCAGTACTTC.